This T cell receptor (beta chain) was captured by sequencing in a study of OX40 agonist ivuxolimab in advanced cancers. Study-level background: Three patients had partial responses: one hepatocellular carcinoma, two cutaneous melanoma.

TCRdb's table, derived via immunoSEQ multiplex PCR, lists solely in-frame clones and lacks some. The sample yields roughly 56,000 clones, 70% to 90% seen once. CDR1 and CDR2 from the germline V gene are LGHNA and YNFKEQ. The CDR3 spans 18 residues. Trimming removed 5 bases at V and 3 bases at J, with 26 bases between. The receptor comes from an adult with an advanced solid tumor such as melanoma, head and neck, liver or kidney cancer. This specimen was CD4+ or CD8+ T cells sorted from blood, taken in a trial of the OX40 agonist ivuxolimab. This chain uses TRBV4-2 with TRBJ2-7, with TRBD2 as a possible D gene (6 bases). The CDR3: CASSLGSGNGNMVYEQYF. In nucleotides, the CDR3 is TGTGCCAGCAGCTTAGGTAGCGGTAACGGGAATATGGTCTACGAGCAGTACTTC.